The 27 T cell receptor beta chains presented below share a single source sample, sequenced in a study of blood T cell repertoires in COVID-19. Clones were read by immunoSEQ multiplex PCR, and TCRdb kept only the in-frame ones, dropping some. The sample contains 230,000 or so clones, roughly 82% of which appear only once. The sample comprised peripheral blood. All receptors come from a woman in her thirties or forties who had recovered from COVID-19.

Turning to this clone: Other DNA sequences of this sample code for an identical CDR3. CDR3 region: CASSLDRNTEAFF. CDR3 in DNA: TGCGCCAGCAGCTTAGACAGGAACACTGAAGCTTTCTTT. This rearrangement joins TRBV5-1 to TRBJ1-1, with TRBD1 as a possible D gene (5 bases). Between the trimmed V and J ends, which lost 2 bases and 1 base, there was a span of 6 bases. Looked up from germline, CDR1 is SGHRS and CDR2 is YFSETQ. The CDR3 is made up of 13 amino acids.

This rearrangement joins TRBV19 to TRBJ2-7; the match to TRBD2 covers 15 bases. With V trimmed by 8 bases and J by 4 bases, 9 bases remained unmatched. From germline, CDR1 is LNHDA and CDR2 SQIVND (reference sequence). The CDR3 is 16 amino acids. The CDR3 coding sequence is TGTGCCAGTGGACTAGCGGGGGGGCTGGAGGTTTACGAGCAGTACTTC. It specifies CASGLAGGLEVYEQYF.

V usage is TRBV18 and J usage is TRBJ1-2; the D gene is possibly TRBD1 (6 bases). Germline loops: CDR1 KGHSH, CDR2 LQKENI. CDR3 length: 15 residues. V was trimmed by 1 base and J by 8 bases, leaving 17 bases between them. Here the CDR3 reads CASSPLETGHGGYTF. In DNA, the CDR3 is TGTGCCAGCTCACCACTAGAGACAGGCCACGGGGGCTACACCTTC.

The chain has TRBV9 and TRBJ1-1; unclear D gene. CDR1 is SGDLS, CDR2 YYNGEE, per germline. V lost 1 base to trimming and J lost 7 bases, with 17 bases between them. The CDR3 consists of 15 residues. As DNA, the CDR3 is TGTGCCAGCAGCGTAATAACCGCCGGGTCACTTGAAGCTTTCTTT. The encoded protein is CASSVITAGSLEAFF. Variable domain in full (rest from reference TRBV9 and TRBJ1-1): DSGVTQTPKHLITATGQRVTLRCSPRSGDLSVYWYQQSLDQGLQFLIQYYNGEERAKGNILERFSAQQFPDLHSELNLSSLELGDSALYFCASSVITAGSLEAFFGQGTRLTVV.

The V gene is TRBV7-2, the J gene TRBJ2-3, with D maybe TRBD2 (5 bases). CDR3 length equals 14 residues. The V and J ends lost 5 bases and 4 bases respectively, with 13 bases between them. The V gene's germline CDR1 is SGHTA and CDR2 FQGNSA. CDR3 protein: CASSLSRGSDTQYF. CDR3 DNA: TGTGCCAGCAGCCTATCCCGGGGATCAGATACGCAGTATTTT.

The chain links TRBV7-8 to TRBJ2-7; 9 positions agree with TRBD1. CDR3 length: 16 residues. Germline loops: CDR1 SGHVS, CDR2 FQNEAQ. J gave up 2 bases and V 0 bases, and 5 bases lay outside the gene matches. The CDR3 loop is CASSLAHRGLPYEQYF. The DNA for the CDR3 is TGTGCCAGCAGCTTAGCGCACAGGGGGCTACCCTACGAGCAGTACTTC.

V usage is TRBV6-5 and J usage is TRBJ1-2; 9 nucleotides match TRBD1. Germline CDR1 and CDR2: MNHEY and SVGAGI. This CDR3 region has 15 residues. V shed 0 bases, J shed 6 bases, and the junction held 5 bases outside the gene matches. The CDR3 DNA is TGTGCCAGCAGTTACTCGATGGGACAGGGAAATGGCTACACCTTC. Protein: CASSYSMGQGNGYTF.

The chain links TRBV4-3 to TRBJ1-4; D may be TRBD1 (5 bases). This CDR3 has 15 amino acids. Germline values: CDR1 LGHNA, CDR2 YSLEER. Trimming stripped 4 bases from V and 8 bases from J, with 17 bases between. The CDR3 DNA reads TGCGCCAGCAGCCCAGGGTTTTTCCTAAAAGAAAAACTGTTTTTT. Its protein product is CASSPGFFLKEKLFF.

The chain has TRBV7-2 and TRBJ1-2; maybe TRBD1 (5 bases). V was pared by 5 bases and J by 6 bases, with 13 bases between. This CDR3 contains 13 residues. Germline V gene lookup returns CDR1 SGHTA and CDR2 FQGNSA. The CDR3 region is CASSHSSGNGYTF. CDR3 DNA sequence: TGTGCCAGCAGCCATAGTTCAGGGAATGGCTACACCTTC.

The chain carries TRBV5-5 and TRBJ1-1, with TRBD1 as a possible D gene (6 bases). Germline V gene sequence: CDR1 SGHKS, CDR2 YYEKEE (reference sequence). The CDR3 length is 13 residues. The V gene lost 4 bases and the J gene lost 9 bases, with 16 bases spanning the gap. Here the CDR3 reads CASSTNRDPKAFF. CDR3 nucleotides: TGTGCCAGCAGCACTAACAGGGACCCCAAAGCTTTCTTT.

The chain couples TRBV6-1 to TRBJ1-2; D is perhaps TRBD1 (5 bases). The CDR3 extends over 13 amino acids. The V end lost 3 bases, the J end lost 1 base, and 6 bases lay between the germline ends. CDR1 and CDR2 from the germline V gene are MNHNS and SASEGT. CDR3 in DNA: TGTGCCAGCAGTGACGACAGTAACTATGGCTACACCTTC. Protein sequence: CASSDDSNYGYTF.

The chain couples TRBV11-2 to TRBJ1-6, with D possibly matching TRBD1 (5 bases). In germline, CDR1 is SGHAT, CDR2 FQNNGV. The CDR3 has 16 residues. The V gene lost 0 bases and the J gene lost 7 bases, with 13 bases spanning the gap. CDR3 in DNA: TGTGCCAGCAGCTTAGATAACCAGGGCTGGAATTCACCCCTCCACTTT. This codes for CASSLDNQGWNSPLHF.

The rearrangement uses TRBV7-2 and TRBJ1-2; TRBD1 agrees at 7 bases. The V gene's germline CDR1 is SGHTA and CDR2 FQGNSA. The CDR3 has 14 residues. With V trimmed by 6 bases and J by 4 bases, 8 bases remained unmatched. CDR3 DNA: TGTGCCAGCAGTCGGGACAGCTGGGCCTATGGCTACACCTTC. This sequence encodes CASSRDSWAYGYTF. Full variable domain (rest looked up from reference TRBV7-2 and TRBJ1-2): GAGVSQSPSNKVTEKGKDVELRCDPISGHTALYWYRQSLGQGLEFLIYFQGNSAPDKSGLPSDRFSAERTGGSVSTLTIQRTQQEDSAVYLCASSRDSWAYGYTFGSGTRLTVV.

V and J are TRBV5-4 and TRBJ1-6; D might be TRBD1 (6 bases). This CDR3 has 14 amino acids. CDR1 SGHNT and CDR2 YYREEE come from the germline V gene (reference sequence). V shed 1 base and J shed 7 bases, with 9 bases lying between them. As DNA, the CDR3 is TGTGCCAGCAGCTTGACAGGGTACAATTCACCCCTCCACTTT. Encoded protein: CASSLTGYNSPLHF.

V is TRBV24-1 and J is TRBJ2-5; D not resolved. With 7 bases removed from V and 1 base from J, the gap between germline ends came to 9 bases. The CDR3 is made up of 13 amino acids. Germline lookup yields CDR1 KGHDR and CDR2 SFDVKD. The CDR3 coding sequence is TGTGCCACCAGCCGGTCCCCCCAAGAGACCCAGTACTTC. Its translation is CATSRSPQETQYF.

This clone was picked up one time. The CDR3: CASSPRTGDYEQYF. The CDR3 DNA reads TGTGCCAGCTCACCTCGGACAGGGGACTACGAGCAGTACTTC. J is TRBJ2-7 and V is TRBV18, with TRBD1 matching over 9 bases. Germline CDR1 and CDR2: KGHSH and LQKENI. This CDR3 has 14 amino acids. Trimming took 3 bases from V and 3 from J; bases not matched to a gene: 3.

J is TRBJ2-6 and V is TRBV19; D is unclear. Looked up from germline, CDR1 is LNHDA and CDR2 is SQIVND (reference sequence). V was clipped by 2 bases and J by 0 bases, with 8 bases between them. The length of the CDR3 is 16 residues. The CDR3 protein is CASSITWSSGANVLTF. The CDR3 nucleotides read TGTGCCAGTAGTATAACTTGGAGCTCTGGGGCCAACGTCCTGACTTTC.

The rearrangement joins TRBV3-1 (or the pseudogene TRBV3-2) to TRBJ1-2, with a tentative D call TRBD1 (5 bases). Trimming stripped 4 bases from V and 7 bases from J, with 16 bases between. Germline CDR1 and CDR2: LGHDT and YNNKEL (reference sequence). The CDR3 spans 14 residues. The CDR3 bases are TGTGCCAGCAGCCGACGGGGGAATGGGCGTGGCTACACCTTC. The encoded protein is CASSRRGNGRGYTF.

The chain recombines TRBV2 with TRBJ2-4; the D gene is possibly TRBD1 (6 bases). The germline gives CDR1 SNHLY, CDR2 FYNNEI. The CDR3 runs to 14 residues. Trimming pared 4 bases from V and 0 bases from J, leaving 7 bases between. CDR3: CASSAQGAKNIQYF. The DNA of the CDR3 is TGTGCCAGCAGTGCACAGGGAGCCAAAAACATTCAGTACTTC. Variable domain in full (rest from reference TRBV2 and TRBJ2-4): EPEVTQTPSHQVTQMGQEVILRCVPISNHLYFYWYRQILGQKVEFLVSFYNNEISEKSEIFDDQFSVERPDGSNFTLKIRSTKLEDSAMYFCASSAQGAKNIQYFGAGTRLSVL.

V and J are TRBV19 and TRBJ2-4; no clear D. The V end lost 2 bases, the J end lost 3 bases, and 8 bases lay between the germline ends. The V gene's germline CDR1 is LNHDA and CDR2 SQIVND (reference sequence). The CDR3 is 14 residues long. DNA of the CDR3: TGTGCCAGTAGTATAACAGCTGACAAAAACATTCAGTACTTC. Translation gives CASSITADKNIQYF. Full variable domain (outside the CDR3, taken from reference TRBV19 and TRBJ2-4): DGGITQSPKYLFRKEGQNVTLSCEQNLNHDAMYWYRQDPGQGLRLIYYSQIVNDFQKGDIAEGYSVSREKKESFPLTVTSAQKNPTAFYLCASSITADKNIQYFGAGTRLSVL.

The rearrangement uses TRBV7-4 and TRBJ2-3; TRBD2 aligns across 11 bases. Germline V gene data show CDR1 as SGHVT and CDR2 as SQSDAQ. This CDR3 contains 20 residues. V was pared by 5 bases and J by 0 bases, with 16 bases of the junction left unmatched. CDR3 sequence (DNA): TGTGCCAGCAGCCCGCGCTTGGTAGCGGGGGGGTCGTCCAGCACAGATACGCAGTATTTT. Its protein product is CASSPRLVAGGSSSTDTQYF.

V and J are TRBV15 and TRBJ1-3; D remains unclear. Germline V lookup: CDR1 LNHNV, CDR2 YYDKDF (reference sequence). The V end was cut by 0 bases, the J end by 4 bases, with 10 bases between. This CDR3 has 15 amino acids. The CDR3 spells CATSRDRGLGNTIYF. CDR3 nucleotides: TGTGCCACCAGCAGAGATAGAGGGCTAGGAAACACCATATATTTT.

This chain links TRBV5-1 with TRBJ2-3, with 14 bases lining up with TRBD2. The germline gives CDR1 SGHRS, CDR2 YFSETQ. Unmatched junction bases numbered 13, after V lost 2 bases and J lost 2 bases. There are 20 residues in the CDR3. The DNA for the CDR3 is TGCGCCAGCAGCTTATACGGACTAGCGGGGGGACCCACCTTCACAGATACGCAGTATTTT. It specifies CASSLYGLAGGPTFTDTQYF.

The V gene is TRBV10-3, the J gene TRBJ2-5; 9 nucleotides agree with TRBD2. V gave up 3 bases and J gave up 3 bases; unmatched junction bases: 5. Per the germline V gene, CDR1 is ENHRY and CDR2 is SYGVKD. This CDR3 is built from 15 residues. The CDR3 coding sequence is TGTGCCATCAGTGATAGTCTAGCGGGGAAAGAGACCCAGTACTTC. Protein product: CAISDSLAGKETQYF.

This chain uses TRBV18 with TRBJ2-5, with 7 bases matching TRBD2. Losses at the gene ends were 7 bases for V and 5 bases for J; bases not matched to a gene: 4. Germline values: CDR1 KGHSH, CDR2 LQKENI. The CDR3 covers 12 residues. The CDR3 DNA reads as TGTGCCAGCTTGCCGGGGGGTGAGACCCAGTACTTC. This translates into CASLPGGETQYF.

This chain uses TRBV28 with TRBJ2-7; 12 positions agree with TRBD2. The CDR3 spans 17 residues. Germline loops: CDR1 MDHEN, CDR2 SYDVKM. V was clipped by 2 bases and J by 3 bases; unmatched bases: 8. The CDR3 DNA is TGTGCCAGCAGTTTACCTCAACTAGCGGGGGGCCTCTACGAGCAGTACTTC. It encodes CASSLPQLAGGLYEQYF. The entire variable domain, with the rest obtained from reference TRBV28 and TRBJ2-7, is as follows: DVKVTQSSRYLVKRTGEKVFLECVQDMDHENMFWYRQDPGLGLRLIYFSYDVKMKEKGDIPEGYSVSREKKERFSLILESASTNQTSMYLCASSLPQLAGGLYEQYFGPGTRLTVT.

This clone has only a few counts. The chain recombines TRBV7-2 with TRBJ2-1, with 8 bases identical to TRBD1. Unmatched junction bases numbered 12, after V lost 5 bases and J lost 6 bases. The CDR3 is made up of 16 amino acids. CDR1 and CDR2 (germline): SGHTA, FQGNSA. CDR3 residues: CASSTRQGILVNEQFF. The CDR3 bases are TGTGCCAGCAGCACCCGACAGGGGATATTGGTCAATGAGCAGTTCTTC.